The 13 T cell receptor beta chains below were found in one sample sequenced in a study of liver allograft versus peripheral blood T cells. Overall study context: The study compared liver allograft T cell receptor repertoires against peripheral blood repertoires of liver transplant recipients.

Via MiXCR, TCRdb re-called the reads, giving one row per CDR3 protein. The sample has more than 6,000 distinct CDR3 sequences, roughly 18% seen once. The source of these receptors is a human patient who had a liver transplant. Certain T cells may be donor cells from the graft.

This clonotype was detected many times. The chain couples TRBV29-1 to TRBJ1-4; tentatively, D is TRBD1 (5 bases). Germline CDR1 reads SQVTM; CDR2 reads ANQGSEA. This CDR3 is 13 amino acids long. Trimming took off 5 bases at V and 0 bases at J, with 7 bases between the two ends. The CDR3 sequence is CSVLGATNEKLFF. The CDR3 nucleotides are TGCAGCGTTCTGGGGGCAACTAATGAAAAACTGTTTTTT.

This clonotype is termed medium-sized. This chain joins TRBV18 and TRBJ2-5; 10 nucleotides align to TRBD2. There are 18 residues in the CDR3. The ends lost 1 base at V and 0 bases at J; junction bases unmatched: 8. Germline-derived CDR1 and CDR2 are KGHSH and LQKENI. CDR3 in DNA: TGTGCCAGCTCACCACGGACTAGCGGAGACCAGTACCAAGAGACCCAGTACTTC. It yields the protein CASSPRTSGDQYQETQYF.

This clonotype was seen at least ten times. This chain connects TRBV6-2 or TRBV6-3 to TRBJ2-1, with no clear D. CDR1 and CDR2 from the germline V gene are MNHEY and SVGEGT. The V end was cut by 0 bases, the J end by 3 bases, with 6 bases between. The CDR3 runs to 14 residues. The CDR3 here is CASSYSAVYNEQFF. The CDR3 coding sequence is TGTGCCAGCAGTTACTCGGCAGTCTACAATGAGCAGTTCTTC.

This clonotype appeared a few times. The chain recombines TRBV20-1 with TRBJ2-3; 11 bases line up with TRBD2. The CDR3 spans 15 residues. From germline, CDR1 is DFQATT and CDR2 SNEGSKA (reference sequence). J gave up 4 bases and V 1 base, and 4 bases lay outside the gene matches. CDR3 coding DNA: TGCAGTGCTAGAGCGACTAGCGGGACAGCAGATACGCAGTATTTT. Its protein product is CSARATSGTADTQYF.

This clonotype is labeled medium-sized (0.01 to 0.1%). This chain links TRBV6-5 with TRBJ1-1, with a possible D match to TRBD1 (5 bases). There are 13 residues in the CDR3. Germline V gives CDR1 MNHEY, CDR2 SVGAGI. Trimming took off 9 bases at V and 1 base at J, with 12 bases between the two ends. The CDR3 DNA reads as TGTGCCAGTAGATACGGGACGAACACTGAAGCTTTCTTT. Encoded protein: CASRYGTNTEAFF.

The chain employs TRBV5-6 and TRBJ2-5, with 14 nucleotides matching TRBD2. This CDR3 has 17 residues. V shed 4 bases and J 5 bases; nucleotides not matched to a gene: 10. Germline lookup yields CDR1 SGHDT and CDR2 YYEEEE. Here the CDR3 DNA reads TGTGCCAGCAGCCCGGTGACTAGCGGGGGGGCGCGGGAGACCCAGTACTTC. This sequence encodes CASSPVTSGGARETQYF.

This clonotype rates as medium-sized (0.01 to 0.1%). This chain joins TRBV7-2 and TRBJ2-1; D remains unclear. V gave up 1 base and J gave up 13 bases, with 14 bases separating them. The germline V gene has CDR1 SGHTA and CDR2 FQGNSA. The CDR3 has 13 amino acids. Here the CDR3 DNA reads TGTGCCAGCAGCTTAGACGTGCCAACCACCCAGTTCTTC. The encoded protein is CASSLDVPTTQFF.

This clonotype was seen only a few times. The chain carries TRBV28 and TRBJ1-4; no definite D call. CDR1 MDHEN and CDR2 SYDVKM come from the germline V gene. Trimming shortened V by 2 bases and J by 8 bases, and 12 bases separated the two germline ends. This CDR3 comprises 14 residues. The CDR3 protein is CASSLRPLGEKLFF. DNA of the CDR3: TGTGCCAGCAGTTTACGGCCCCTGGGCGAAAAACTGTTTTTT.

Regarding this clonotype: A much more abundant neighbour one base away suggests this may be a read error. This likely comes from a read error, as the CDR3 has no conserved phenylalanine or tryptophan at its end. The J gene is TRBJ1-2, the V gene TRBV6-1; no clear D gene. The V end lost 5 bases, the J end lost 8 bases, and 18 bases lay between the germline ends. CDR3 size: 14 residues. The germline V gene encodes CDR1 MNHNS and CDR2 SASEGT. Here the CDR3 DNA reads TGTGCCAGCAGTAAACCGGACGGGATTTGGGGCTACACCTTA. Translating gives CASSKPDGIWGYTL.

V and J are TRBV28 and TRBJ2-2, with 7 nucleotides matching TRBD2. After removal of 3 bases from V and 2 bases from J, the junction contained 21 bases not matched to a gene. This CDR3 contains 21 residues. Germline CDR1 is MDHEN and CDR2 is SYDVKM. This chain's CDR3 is CASSFVIRFPSGTHNTGELFF. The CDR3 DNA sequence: TGTGCCAGCAGTTTCGTTATTCGCTTTCCGAGCGGGACGCACAACACCGGGGAGCTGTTTTTT.

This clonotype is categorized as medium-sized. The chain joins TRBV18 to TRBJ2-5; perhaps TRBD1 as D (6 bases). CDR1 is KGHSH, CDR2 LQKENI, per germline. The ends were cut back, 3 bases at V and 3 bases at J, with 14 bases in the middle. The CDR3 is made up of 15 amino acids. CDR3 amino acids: CASSPHQGWEETQYF. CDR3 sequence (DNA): TGTGCCAGCTCACCCCATCAGGGGTGGGAAGAGACCCAGTACTTC.

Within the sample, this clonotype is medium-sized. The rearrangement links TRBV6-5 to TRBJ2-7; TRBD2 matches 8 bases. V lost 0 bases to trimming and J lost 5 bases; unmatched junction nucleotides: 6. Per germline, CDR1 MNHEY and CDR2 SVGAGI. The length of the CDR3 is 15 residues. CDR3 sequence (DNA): TGTGCCAGCAGTTACTCACTAGCGGAAAGGAACGAGCAGTACTTC. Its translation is CASSYSLAERNEQYF.

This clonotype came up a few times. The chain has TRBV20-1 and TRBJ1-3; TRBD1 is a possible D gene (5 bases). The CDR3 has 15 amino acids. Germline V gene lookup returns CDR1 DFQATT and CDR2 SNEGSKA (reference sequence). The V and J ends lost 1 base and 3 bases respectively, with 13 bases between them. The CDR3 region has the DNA TGCAGTGCTAGAGTAGCCAGGGATGGTGGAAACACCATATATTTT. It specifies CSARVARDGGNTIYF.